These 25 T cell receptor beta chains came from one sample sequenced in a study of shared clonotypes between healthy human individuals. The table came from immunoSEQ multiplex PCR; TCRdb's copy has only in-frame clones and leaves some out. This sample has 2 million to 2.5 million clones, with 93% found just once. Material: naive CD4+ T cells from PBMCs. Subset indicated: CD45RA+ positively selected. The origin of the receptors is a young man in good health. Some clones in this sample may be carry-over from other donors' samples.

The V call is TRBV5-4, the J call TRBJ2-3, with 8 bases aligning to TRBD1. Germline V lookup: CDR1 SGHNT, CDR2 YYREEE (reference sequence). V lost 3 bases, J lost 4 bases, and 7 bases stayed unmatched. The CDR3 spans 15 residues. CDR3 sequence reads: CASSSDRVWADTQYF. The CDR3 nucleotides read TGTGCCAGCAGCTCGGACAGGGTATGGGCAGATACGCAGTATTTT.

The chain links TRBV7-2 to TRBJ1-5; D uncertain. Trimming left V 2 bases short and J 0 bases short, with 17 bases between. The CDR3 runs 18 residues. Germline assignment: CDR1 SGHTA and CDR2 FQGNSA. Written as DNA, the CDR3 is TGTGCCAGCAGCTTATCGTTGCCCAGCGATTATAGCAATCAGCCCCAGCATTTT. Amino acid sequence: CASSLSLPSDYSNQPQHF.

This clone has only a few counts. Other DNA sequences in the sample encode the same CDR3. This rearrangement joins TRBV28 to TRBJ1-3; D gene ambiguous. Trimming removed 2 bases at V and 4 bases at J, with 3 bases between. CDR1 is MDHEN, CDR2 SYDVKM, per germline. The length of the CDR3 is 12 residues. For the CDR3, the DNA is TGTGCCAGCAGTTTAGGGGGAAACACCATATATTTT. Translating gives CASSLGGNTIYF.

The chain carries TRBV7-2 and TRBJ1-3, with D perhaps matching TRBD1 (5 bases). The germline V gene encodes CDR1 SGHTA and CDR2 FQGNSA. V lost 8 bases to trimming and J lost 2 bases, with 16 bases between them. CDR3 size: 15 residues. The CDR3 DNA sequence: TGTGCCAGCTCTCCTGGGGGGACGACTGGAAACACCATATATTTT. It is translated as CASSPGGTTGNTIYF.

V and J are TRBV30 and TRBJ2-5; D is unclear. The ends were cut back, 5 bases at V and 7 bases at J, with 17 bases in the middle. The CDR3 spans 13 residues. Germline CDR1 reads GTSNPN; CDR2 reads SVGIG (reference sequence). The CDR3 bases are TGTGCCTGGGGCGGTACGAGCTGGGGGACCCAGTACTTC. Encoded protein: CAWGGTSWGTQYF.

The count of this clone is one. The J gene is TRBJ2-7, the V gene TRBV10-3; 9 bases fit TRBD2. Trimming at V came to 6 bases and at J to 0 bases, leaving 6 bases not matched to a gene. The CDR3 runs 15 residues. Germline V gene sequence: CDR1 ENHRY, CDR2 SYGVKD. For the CDR3, the DNA is TGTGCCATCAGCCTTAGCGGGAGTCTCTCCTACGAGCAGTACTTC. Translated: CAISLSGSLSYEQYF.

The V and J genes are TRBV7-3 and TRBJ1-1; D unresolved. CDR1 is SGHTA, CDR2 FQGTGA, per germline. V shed 4 bases and J shed 5 bases, with 11 bases lying between them. This CDR3 comprises 13 residues. Here the CDR3 DNA reads TGTGCCAGCAGCTCCACCTCAGTAACTGAAGCTTTCTTT. Translating gives CASSSTSVTEAFF.

CDR3 nucleotide sequence: TGCGCCAGCAGCCAGACGCTACAAAGACCCAAAGCTTTCTTT. Its translation: CASSQTLQRPKAFF. The gene calls are TRBV4-1 and TRBJ1-1; D unclear. Germline CDR1 MGHRA, CDR2 YSYEKL. The V end lost 3 bases, the J end lost 9 bases, and 17 bases lay between the germline ends. The length of the CDR3 is 14 residues.

With respect to this clone: Other nucleotide sequences from this sample produce the same CDR3. This chain's CDR3 is CAWSRRDEQFF. DNA for the CDR3: TGTGCCTGGAGCAGGCGGGATGAGCAGTTCTTC. The chain carries TRBV30 and TRBJ2-1, with D possibly TRBD2 on 5 matching bases. This CDR3 is 11 amino acids long. Germline V gene data show CDR1 as GTSNPN and CDR2 as SVGIG (reference sequence). V was clipped by 3 bases and J by 8 bases, with 8 bases between them.

The J gene is TRBJ1-4, the V gene TRBV18; 10 positions agree with TRBD1. J gave up 7 bases and V 3 bases, and 5 bases lay outside the gene matches. Germline values: CDR1 KGHSH, CDR2 LQKENI. The CDR3 sequence is 15 residues long. CDR3 in DNA: TGTGCCAGCTCACCGGGACAGGGGAGAATTGAAAAACTGTTTTTT. The encoded protein is CASSPGQGRIEKLFF.

The genes are TRBV6-1 and TRBJ2-7, with TRBD2 matching over 7 bases. V dropped 2 bases and J dropped 2; count of bases not matched to a gene: 9. Germline lookup yields CDR1 MNHNS and CDR2 SASEGT. The CDR3 contains 16 residues. CDR3 coding DNA: TGTGCCAGCAGTGAAAAGGTGGGAGGGCCCCCCTACGAGCAGTACTTC. As protein: CASSEKVGGPPYEQYF.

V is TRBV28 and J is TRBJ2-7; D unclear. Germline assignment: CDR1 MDHEN and CDR2 SYDVKM. The CDR3 is made up of 12 amino acids. V was trimmed by 1 base and J by 10 bases, leaving 11 bases between them. For the CDR3, the DNA is TGTGCCAGCAGTTTATCTGGCGCAACCCAGTACTTC. Translation gives CASSLSGATQYF.

The chain uses TRBV2 and TRBJ1-5; D uncertain. The V end was cut by 3 bases, the J end by 6 bases, with 12 bases between. Germline CDR1 is SNHLY and CDR2 is FYNNEI. The CDR3 runs to 14 residues. DNA of the CDR3: TGTGCCAGCAGTGACCGATTTGTAGGTCAGCCCCAGCATTTT. Translating gives CASSDRFVGQPQHF.

This rearrangement joins TRBV6-1 to TRBJ2-5; 7 bases map to TRBD1. The V gene's germline CDR1 is MNHNS and CDR2 SASEGT. The CDR3 is made up of 13 amino acids. V trimming: 4 bases; J trimming: 4 bases; junction bases outside the gene matches: 3. Here the CDR3 DNA reads TGTGCCAGCAGTGGTCACAGGGGAGAGACCCAGTACTTC. It specifies CASSGHRGETQYF.

The V gene is TRBV6-5, the J gene TRBJ1-2; the match to TRBD1 covers 9 bases. Per germline, CDR1 MNHEY and CDR2 SVGAGI. The CDR3 consists of 14 residues. V lost 5 bases and J lost 7; bases outside the gene matches: 8. The CDR3 bases are TGTGCCAGCAGTCCCCTACAGGGGGCGAGTGGCTACACCTTC. It codes for CASSPLQGASGYTF.

The chain employs TRBV29-1 and TRBJ2-3, with TRBD2 matching over 12 bases. This CDR3 comprises 14 residues. Germline trimming cut 4 bases from V and 8 bases from J; bases unmatched to any gene: 7. Germline V CDR1 and CDR2: SQVTM, ANQGSEA. DNA for the CDR3: TGCAGCGTTGTCGGACTAGCGGGAACGGGTACGCAGTATTTT. It yields the protein CSVVGLAGTGTQYF.

A remark on this clone: Other nucleotide sequences from this sample produce the same CDR3. The rearrangement links TRBV7-9 to TRBJ1-3, with D possibly TRBD1 on 5 matching bases. The CDR3 is made up of 14 amino acids. The V end was cut by 3 bases, the J end by 3 bases, with 9 bases between. Germline values: CDR1 SEHNR, CDR2 FQNEAQ (reference sequence). The CDR3 nucleotides are TGTGCCAGCAGCTTGGCAGGGAGTGGAAACACCATATATTTT. This codes for CASSLAGSGNTIYF.

The genes are TRBV5-6 and TRBJ2-3; a possible D gene is TRBD1 (6 bases). This CDR3 contains 14 residues. CDR1 is SGHDT and CDR2 is YYEEEE in the germline V gene. Trimming removed 6 bases at V and 7 bases at J, with 18 bases between. CDR3 loop: CASILSFQGNTQYF. In DNA, the CDR3 is TGTGCCAGCATCCTATCTTTTCAGGGGAATACGCAGTATTTT.

The rearrangement uses TRBV7-9 and TRBJ1-2; D perhaps matches TRBD1 (6 bases). The V and J ends lost 5 bases and 3 bases respectively, with 22 bases between them. Germline V CDR1 and CDR2: SEHNR, FQNEAQ (reference sequence). The CDR3 length is 17 residues. The CDR3 loop reads CASSPIFLGQEDYGYTF. As DNA, the CDR3 is TGTGCCAGCAGCCCAATCTTCCTGGGACAAGAGGACTATGGCTACACCTTC.

Notes on this clone: This sample also contains other DNA sequences that code for the same CDR3. This chain connects TRBV5-1 to TRBJ1-1; D is unresolved. Trimming shortened V by 3 bases and J by 0 bases, and 6 bases separated the two germline ends. This CDR3 region has 13 residues. CDR1 and CDR2 from the germline V gene are SGHRS and YFSETQ. The CDR3 reads CASSSLLNTEAFF. The CDR3 nucleotides are TGCGCCAGCAGCTCACTCCTGAACACTGAAGCTTTCTTT.

The J gene is TRBJ2-7, the V gene TRBV7-9; 10 positions match TRBD2. This CDR3 region has 15 residues. Unmatched junction bases numbered 7, after V lost 5 bases and J lost 3 bases. Germline CDR1 is SEHNR and CDR2 is FQNEAQ (reference sequence). The CDR3 sequence: CASSIRTSGHYEQYF. The CDR3 DNA follows: TGTGCCAGCAGCATAAGGACTAGCGGACACTACGAGCAGTACTTC.

The chain joins TRBV18 to TRBJ2-7; D possibly corresponds to TRBD2 (5 bases). The V gene's germline CDR1 is KGHSH and CDR2 LQKENI. This CDR3 spans 12 amino acids. Trimming shortened V by 6 bases and J by 7 bases, and 13 bases separated the two germline ends. Here the CDR3 reads CASSDTTGEQYF. The DNA of the CDR3 is TGTGCCAGCTCCGATACGACGGGGGAGCAGTACTTC.

The gene calls are TRBV23-1 and TRBJ2-7, with D perhaps given as TRBD1 or TRBD2 (5 bases each). TRBV23-1 is an ORF, with its function uncertain. Trimming removed 0 bases from V and 5 bases from J, with 17 bases in between. The CDR3 covers 16 residues. The CDR3 protein is CASSQSPVLGTHEQYF. The CDR3 bases are TGCGCCAGCAGTCAATCACCCGTCCTCGGGACCCACGAGCAGTACTTC.

The rearrangement joins TRBV5-8 to TRBJ1-1, with TRBD1 identical over 7 bases. V gave up 4 bases and J gave up 0 bases; unmatched junction bases: 6. Germline values: CDR1 SGHTS, CDR2 YDEGEE. CDR3 length: 15 residues. This CDR3 reads CASSRRQGLNTEAFF. The CDR3 nucleotides are TGTGCCAGCAGCCGCAGACAGGGCTTGAACACTGAAGCTTTCTTT.

This chain connects TRBV9 to TRBJ2-3, with D perhaps TRBD2 (6 bases). Trimming removed 7 bases from V and 2 bases from J, with 14 bases in between. CDR3 length: 14 amino acids. The germline V gene has CDR1 SGDLS and CDR2 YYNGEE. CDR3 sequence (DNA): TGTGCCAGCGGTAGCGGACCCTTCACAGATACGCAGTATTTT. It encodes CASGSGPFTDTQYF.